This T cell receptor (beta chain) derives from a study of sequential checkpoint blockade in melanoma. Regarding treatment: randomized to nivolumab then ipilimumab (arm A) or the reverse (arm B). PBMC sorting kept live CD3+CD8+ cells without CD19 or CD56. V dropped 4 bases and J dropped 3; count of bases not matched to a gene: 6. From germline, CDR1 is SGHAT and CDR2 FQNNGV. There are 18 residues in the CDR3. Data came from immunoSEQ multiplex PCR; TCRdb stores just in-frame clones and leaves some out. Of around 18,000 clones in the sample, about 69% are singletons; the top ten hold around 18%. The source of this sequence is a human donor with melanoma. The chain recombines TRBV11-2 with TRBJ2-1; 16 bases align to TRBD2. This material consisted of CD8+ T cells sorted from blood (inferred from file names), taken from a patient given nivolumab and ipilimumab in sequence. The CDR3 protein is CASSSGGLAGGIYNEQFF. The CDR3 DNA is TGTGCCAGCAGCTCGGGGGGACTAGCGGGGGGGATCTACAATGAGCAGTTCTTC.